This T cell receptor (beta chain) was sequenced during a study of cytomegalovirus exposure and HLA in healthy donors. J was trimmed by 4 bases and V by 6 bases; bases with no gene match: 15. This CDR3 has 16 residues. Germline V gene lookup returns CDR1 ENHRY and CDR2 SYGVKD. About this clone: Its antigen is unidentified.

Profiled with immunoSEQ multiplex PCR; TCRdb holds only in-frame clones, not every one. The sample has 150,000 to 200,000 clones, less than 90% seen once. Findings of the study overall: Rarity marked most TCR sequences, yet some public TCRs occurred in many donors. TCR beta chains numbering some 160 were designated cytomegalovirus-associated. Confirmation was obtained in vitro that a few CMV-associated chains are specific for CMV antigens.

Sequencing used PBMCs. The source is a woman between 25 and 40 years old in good health and CMV-seronegative. The chain joins TRBV10-3 to TRBJ2-7; 7 bases agree with TRBD1. The CDR3 nucleotides are TGTGCCATCAGCGGCCAGTCGGGACAGAGCCTTTACGAGCAGTACTTC. This translates into CAISGQSGQSLYEQYF.